The entry below gives a single T cell receptor beta chain sequence along with its context. These data are taken from a study of sequential checkpoint blockade in melanoma. Sequencing used immunoSEQ multiplex PCR; TCRdb keeps in-frame clones, though not all of them. Among about 28,000 clones, approximately 91% were seen once, and the ten largest hold approximately 15%. The J segment lost 2 bases and the V segment lost 2 bases, leaving 7 bases of the junction unmatched. The CDR3 has 16 amino acids. Germline-derived CDR1 and CDR2 are MNHNY and SVGAGI (reference sequence). The sample's treatment: randomized to nivolumab then ipilimumab (arm A) or the reverse (arm B). Patients had received no earlier DNA-damaging chemotherapy. Sorted cells were live CD3+CD8+, lacking CD19 and CD56, from PBMCs.

The receptor's source is a human donor with melanoma. The gene calls are TRBV6-6 and TRBJ1-1; the match to TRBD1 covers 8 bases. The sequencing here drew on CD8+ T cells sorted from blood (inferred from file names), taken from a patient given nivolumab and ipilimumab in sequence. The CDR3 region is CASSYPTGTGNTEAFF. Here the CDR3 DNA reads TGTGCCAGCAGTTACCCCACCGGGACAGGTAACACTGAAGCTTTCTTT.